The entry below gives a single T cell receptor beta chain sequence along with its context. Antigen unknown. This specimen belongs to a study of T-cell memory formation after mild COVID-19. TCRdb passed the 5' RACE reads through MiXCR, listing each CDR3 protein once. The sample gives roughly 370,000 distinct CDR3 sequences, about 17% of which show up once; about 22% is in the top ten. Study-wide results and limits: Memory from before infection featured some responding clones, which suggests cross-reactive memory joined. CD4+ contracting clones were found mainly in CM and EM, and CD8+ ones in EMRA.

V shed 4 bases and J shed 9 bases, with 13 bases lying between them. The CDR3 has 14 residues. This TCR came from a man younger than 35 who had mild COVID-19 (a few samples of this study predate the infection). Cell type and time point are not known. Specimen: PBMCs or a T cell subset sorted from them (not recorded which). J is TRBJ1-6 and V is TRBV12-3 or TRBV12-4; D is uncertain. CDR3 DNA: TGTGCCAGCAGTTCGGGAGGGAATGGTTCACCCCTCCACTTT. It yields the protein CASSSGGNGSPLHF.